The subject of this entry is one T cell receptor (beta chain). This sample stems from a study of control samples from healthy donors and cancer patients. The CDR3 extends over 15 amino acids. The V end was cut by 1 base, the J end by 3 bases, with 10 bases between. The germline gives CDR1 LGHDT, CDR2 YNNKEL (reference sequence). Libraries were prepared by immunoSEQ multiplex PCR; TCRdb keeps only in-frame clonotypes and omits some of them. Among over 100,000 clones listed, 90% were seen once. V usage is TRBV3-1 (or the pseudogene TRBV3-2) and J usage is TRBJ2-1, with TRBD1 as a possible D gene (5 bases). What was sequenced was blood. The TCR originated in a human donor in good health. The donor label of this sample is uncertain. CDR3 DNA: TGTGCCAGCAGCCAAGGACAGAGAAACTACAATGAGCAGTTCTTC. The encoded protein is CASSQGQRNYNEQFF.